This T cell receptor (beta chain) was obtained from a study of cytomegalovirus exposure and HLA in healthy donors. Study results and caveats: As a later analysis showed, a missense DCLRE1C variant was linked to trimming of TCR beta V- and J-genes.

V lost 4 bases and J lost 0, with 9 bases in between. The germline V gene has CDR1 MGHRA and CDR2 YSYEKL. CDR3 length: 15 residues. Primers for the PCR totalled 60 Vbeta and 13 Jbeta. Only in-frame clones appear in the TCRdb table, and some are missing; sequencing was by immunoSEQ multiplex PCR. Seen here are 99,000 or so clones, roughly 80% observed once, and the top ten hold 6.5% to 7%. On this clone: Its antigen is undetermined.

The sequencing sample was made of PBMCs. The rearrangement joins TRBV4-1 to TRBJ2-2; D is perhaps TRBD2 (6 bases). This receptor was taken from a man aged 25 to 45 in good health and CMV-seropositive. In DNA form, the CDR3 reads TGCGCCAGCAGCCTGGGACTTTCGAACACCGGGGAGCTGTTTTTT. Amino acids: CASSLGLSNTGELFF.